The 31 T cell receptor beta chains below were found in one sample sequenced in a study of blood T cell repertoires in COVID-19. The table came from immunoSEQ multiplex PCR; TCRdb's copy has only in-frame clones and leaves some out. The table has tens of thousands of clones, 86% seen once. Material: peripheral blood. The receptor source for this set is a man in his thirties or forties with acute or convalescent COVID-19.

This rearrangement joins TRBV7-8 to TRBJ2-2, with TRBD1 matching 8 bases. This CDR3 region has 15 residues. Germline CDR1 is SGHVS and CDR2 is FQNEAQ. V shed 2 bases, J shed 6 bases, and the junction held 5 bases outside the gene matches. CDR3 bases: TGTGCCAGCAGCTTAAGAACAGGGGGTTCCGGGGAGCTGTTTTTT. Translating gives CASSLRTGGSGELFF.

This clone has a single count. The CDR3 sequence is CATYSSGRTNEQFF. CDR3 nucleotides: TGTGCCACCTACTCAAGCGGGAGGACCAATGAGCAGTTCTTC. The V gene is TRBV19, the J gene TRBJ2-1; 9 bases match TRBD2. The CDR3 has 14 amino acids. After removal of 10 bases from V and 6 bases from J, the junction contained 10 bases not matched to a gene. Germline V CDR1 and CDR2: LNHDA, SQIVND (reference sequence).

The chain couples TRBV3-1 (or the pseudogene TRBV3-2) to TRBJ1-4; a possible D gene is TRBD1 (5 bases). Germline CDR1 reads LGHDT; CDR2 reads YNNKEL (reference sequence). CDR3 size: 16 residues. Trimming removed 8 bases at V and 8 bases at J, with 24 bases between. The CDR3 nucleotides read TGTGCCAGCGGGGCAGGTTTCGGCAGGGTGGGAGAAAAACTGTTTTTT. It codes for CASGAGFGRVGEKLFF.

CDR3 nucleotide sequence: TGTGCCAGCAGCTTGACTAGCGGGAGTAATGAGCAGTTCTTC. Translated: CASSLTSGSNEQFF. The V and J genes are TRBV11-3 and TRBJ2-1; 12 bases map to TRBD2. This CDR3 comprises 14 residues. The germline V gene encodes CDR1 SGHNT and CDR2 YENEEA. V lost 3 bases to trimming and J lost 7 bases; unmatched junction nucleotides: 1.

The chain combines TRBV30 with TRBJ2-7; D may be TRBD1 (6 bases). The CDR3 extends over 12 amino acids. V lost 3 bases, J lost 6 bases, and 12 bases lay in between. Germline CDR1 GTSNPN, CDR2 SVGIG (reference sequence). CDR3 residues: CAWSAQGGEQYF. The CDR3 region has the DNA TGTGCCTGGAGCGCCCAAGGGGGCGAGCAGTACTTC.

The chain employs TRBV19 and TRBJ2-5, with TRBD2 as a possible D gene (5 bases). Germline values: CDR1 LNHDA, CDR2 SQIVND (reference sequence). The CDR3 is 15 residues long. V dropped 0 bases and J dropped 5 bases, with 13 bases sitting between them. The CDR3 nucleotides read TGTGCCAGTAGTATAGATCTGGGGAGATGGGAGACCCAGTACTTC. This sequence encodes CASSIDLGRWETQYF.

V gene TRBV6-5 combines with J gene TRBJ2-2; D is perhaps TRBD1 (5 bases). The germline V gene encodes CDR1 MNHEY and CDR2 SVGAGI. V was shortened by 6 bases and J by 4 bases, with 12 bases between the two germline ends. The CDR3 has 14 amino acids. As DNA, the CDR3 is TGTGCCAGCAGCCCGCAGGGTAGCACCGGGGAGCTGTTTTTT. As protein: CASSPQGSTGELFF.

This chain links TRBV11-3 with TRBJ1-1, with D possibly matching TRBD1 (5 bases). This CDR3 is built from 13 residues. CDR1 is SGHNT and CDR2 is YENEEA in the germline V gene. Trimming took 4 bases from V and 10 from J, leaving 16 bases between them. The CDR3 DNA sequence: TGTGCCAGCAGCTCCGCCGGGGGGAGGGCAGCTTTCTTT. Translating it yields CASSSAGGRAAFF.

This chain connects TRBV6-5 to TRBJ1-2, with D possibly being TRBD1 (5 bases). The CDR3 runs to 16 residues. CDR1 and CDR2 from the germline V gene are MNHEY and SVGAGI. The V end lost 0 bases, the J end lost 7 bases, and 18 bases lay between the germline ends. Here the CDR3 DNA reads TGTGCCAGCAGTTACTCGAGTAAAGGGGAACGAACTGGCTACACCTTC. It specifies CASSYSSKGERTGYTF.

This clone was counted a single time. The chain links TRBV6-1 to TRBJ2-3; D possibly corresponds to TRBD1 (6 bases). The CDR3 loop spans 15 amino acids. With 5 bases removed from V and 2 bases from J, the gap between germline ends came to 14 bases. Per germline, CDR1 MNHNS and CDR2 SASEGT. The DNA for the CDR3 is TGTGCCAGCAGTTCCGACAGGTCATACACAGATACGCAGTATTTT. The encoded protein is CASSSDRSYTDTQYF.

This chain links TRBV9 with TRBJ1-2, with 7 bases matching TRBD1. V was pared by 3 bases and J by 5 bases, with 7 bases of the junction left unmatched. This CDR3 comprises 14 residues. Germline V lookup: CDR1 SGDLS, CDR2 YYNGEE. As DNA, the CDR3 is TGTGCCAGCAGCGCCTCAGGGGGTTCATATGGCTACACCTTC. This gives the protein CASSASGGSYGYTF.

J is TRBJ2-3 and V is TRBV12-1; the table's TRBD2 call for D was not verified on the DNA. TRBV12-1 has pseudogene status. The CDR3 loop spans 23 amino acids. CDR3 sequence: CASSLLEIMHTGTREFSADTQYF. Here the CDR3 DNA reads TGTGCCAGCAGCTTGCTGGAGATAATGCACACCGGGACTAGAGAGTTTAGCGCAGATACGCAGTATTTT.

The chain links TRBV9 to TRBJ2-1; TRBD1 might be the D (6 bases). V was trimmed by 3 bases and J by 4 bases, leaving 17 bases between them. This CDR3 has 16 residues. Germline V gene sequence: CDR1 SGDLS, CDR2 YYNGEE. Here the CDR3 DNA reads TGTGCCAGCAGCGAAACTTCCGGGACACGTTACAATGAGCAGTTCTTC. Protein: CASSETSGTRYNEQFF.

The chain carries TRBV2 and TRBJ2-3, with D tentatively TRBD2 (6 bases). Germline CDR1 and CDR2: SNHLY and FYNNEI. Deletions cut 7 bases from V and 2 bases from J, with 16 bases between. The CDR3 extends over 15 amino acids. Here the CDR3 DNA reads TGTGCCAGCAATGGGGATAGCGGATACACAGATACGCAGTATTTT. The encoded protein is CASNGDSGYTDTQYF.

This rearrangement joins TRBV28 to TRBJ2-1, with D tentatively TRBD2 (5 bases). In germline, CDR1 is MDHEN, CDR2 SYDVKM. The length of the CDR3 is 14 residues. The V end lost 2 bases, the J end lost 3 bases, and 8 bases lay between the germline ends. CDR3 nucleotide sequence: TGTGCCAGCAGTTTAAGCGGAGGCTACAATGAGCAGTTCTTC. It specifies CASSLSGGYNEQFF.

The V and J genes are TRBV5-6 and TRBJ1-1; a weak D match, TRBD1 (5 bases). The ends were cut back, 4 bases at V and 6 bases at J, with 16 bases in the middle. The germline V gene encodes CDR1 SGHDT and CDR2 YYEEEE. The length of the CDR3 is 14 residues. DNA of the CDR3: TGTGCCAGCAGCCCCACAATCCGGGGGGCTGAAGCTTTCTTT. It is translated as CASSPTIRGAEAFF.

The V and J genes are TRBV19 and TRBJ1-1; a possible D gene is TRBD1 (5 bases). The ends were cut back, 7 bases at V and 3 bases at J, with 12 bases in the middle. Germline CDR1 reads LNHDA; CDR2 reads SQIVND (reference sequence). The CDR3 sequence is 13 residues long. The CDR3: CASTTGGDTEAFF. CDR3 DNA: TGTGCCAGTACCACCGGGGGGGACACTGAAGCTTTCTTT.

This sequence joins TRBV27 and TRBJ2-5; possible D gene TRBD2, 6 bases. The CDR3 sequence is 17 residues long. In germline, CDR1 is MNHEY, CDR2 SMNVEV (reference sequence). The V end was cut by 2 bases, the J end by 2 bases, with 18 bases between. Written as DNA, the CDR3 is TGTGCCAGCAGTTTAGTCGGGAGTGGGGCTGCGCAAGAGACCCAGTACTTC. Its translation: CASSLVGSGAAQETQYF.

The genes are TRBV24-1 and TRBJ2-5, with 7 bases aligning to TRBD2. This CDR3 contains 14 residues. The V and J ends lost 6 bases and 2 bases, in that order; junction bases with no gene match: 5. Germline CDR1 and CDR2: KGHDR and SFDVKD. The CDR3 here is CATSTGGVQETQYF. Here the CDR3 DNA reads TGTGCCACCAGTACTGGGGGGGTTCAAGAGACCCAGTACTTC.

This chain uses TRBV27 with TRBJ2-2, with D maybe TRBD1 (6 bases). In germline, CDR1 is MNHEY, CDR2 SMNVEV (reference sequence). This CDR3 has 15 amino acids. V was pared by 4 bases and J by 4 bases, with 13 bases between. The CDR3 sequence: CASSSWDTFTGELFF. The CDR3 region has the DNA TGTGCCAGCAGTTCTTGGGACACCTTCACCGGGGAGCTGTTTTTT.

This chain's CDR3 is CSVAAAGGSQPQHF. The CDR3 nucleotides read TGCAGCGTTGCCGCGGCAGGGGGTAGTCAGCCCCAGCATTTT. V is TRBV29-1 and J is TRBJ1-5; TRBD1 matches at 7 bases. V gave up 4 bases and J gave up 6 bases; unmatched junction bases: 9. The CDR3 is made up of 14 amino acids. CDR1 is SQVTM and CDR2 is ANQGSEA in the germline V gene.

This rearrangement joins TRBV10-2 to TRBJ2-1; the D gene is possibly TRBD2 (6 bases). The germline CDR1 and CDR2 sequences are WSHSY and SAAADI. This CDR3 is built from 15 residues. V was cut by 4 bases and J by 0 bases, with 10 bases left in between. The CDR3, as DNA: TGCGCCAGCAGTGGTACTAGCCGCTCCTACAATGAGCAGTTCTTC. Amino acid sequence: CASSGTSRSYNEQFF.

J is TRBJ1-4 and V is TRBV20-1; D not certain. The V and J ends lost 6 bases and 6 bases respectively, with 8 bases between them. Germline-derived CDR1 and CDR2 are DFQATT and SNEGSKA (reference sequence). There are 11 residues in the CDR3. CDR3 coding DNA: TGCAGTGCCCTAGAGGATGAAAAACTGTTTTTT. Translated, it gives CSALEDEKLFF.

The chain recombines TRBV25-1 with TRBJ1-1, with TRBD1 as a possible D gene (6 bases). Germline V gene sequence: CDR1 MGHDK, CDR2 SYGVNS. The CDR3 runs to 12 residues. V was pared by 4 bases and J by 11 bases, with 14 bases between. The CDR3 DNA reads TGTGCCAGCAGTGTATCCGGGACAAGTGCTTTCTTT. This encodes CASSVSGTSAFF.

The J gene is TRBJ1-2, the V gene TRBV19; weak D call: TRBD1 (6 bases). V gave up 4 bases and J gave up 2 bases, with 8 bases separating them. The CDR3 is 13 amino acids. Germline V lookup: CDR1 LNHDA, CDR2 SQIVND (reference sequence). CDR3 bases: TGTGCCAGTAGTACTGGACAGAACTATGGCTACACCTTC. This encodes CASSTGQNYGYTF.

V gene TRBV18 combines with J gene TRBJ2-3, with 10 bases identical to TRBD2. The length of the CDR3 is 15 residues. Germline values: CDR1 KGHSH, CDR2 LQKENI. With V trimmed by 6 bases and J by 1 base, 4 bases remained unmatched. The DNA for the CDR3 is TGTGCCAGCTCGACTCTAGCGGGGGGCACAGATACGCAGTATTTT. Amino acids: CASSTLAGGTDTQYF.

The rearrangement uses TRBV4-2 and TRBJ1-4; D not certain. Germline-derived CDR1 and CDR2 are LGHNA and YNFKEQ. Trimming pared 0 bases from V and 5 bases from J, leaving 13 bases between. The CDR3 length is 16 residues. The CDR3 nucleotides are TGTGCCAGCAGCCAAGATTTGAGGGCGGGGAATGAAAAACTGTTTTTT. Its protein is CASSQDLRAGNEKLFF.

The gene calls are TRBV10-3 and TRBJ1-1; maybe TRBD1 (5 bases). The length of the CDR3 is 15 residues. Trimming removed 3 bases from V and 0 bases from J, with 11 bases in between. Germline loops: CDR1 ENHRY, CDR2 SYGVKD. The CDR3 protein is CAISEGPRVNTEAFF. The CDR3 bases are TGTGCCATCAGTGAAGGCCCCAGGGTGAACACTGAAGCTTTCTTT.

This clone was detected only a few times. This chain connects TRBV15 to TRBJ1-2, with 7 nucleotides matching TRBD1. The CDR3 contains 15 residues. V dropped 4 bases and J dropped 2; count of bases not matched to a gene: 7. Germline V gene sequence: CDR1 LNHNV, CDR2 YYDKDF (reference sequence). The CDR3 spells CATSKPGQSNYGYTF. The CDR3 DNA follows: TGTGCCACCAGCAAACCGGGACAGTCCAACTATGGCTACACCTTC.

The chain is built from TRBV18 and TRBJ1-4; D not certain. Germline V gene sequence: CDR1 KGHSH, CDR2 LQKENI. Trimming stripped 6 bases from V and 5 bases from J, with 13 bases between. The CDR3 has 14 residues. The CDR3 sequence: CASSLGSANEKLFF. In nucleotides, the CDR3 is TGTGCCAGCTCCTTGGGCTCAGCAAATGAAAAACTGTTTTTT.

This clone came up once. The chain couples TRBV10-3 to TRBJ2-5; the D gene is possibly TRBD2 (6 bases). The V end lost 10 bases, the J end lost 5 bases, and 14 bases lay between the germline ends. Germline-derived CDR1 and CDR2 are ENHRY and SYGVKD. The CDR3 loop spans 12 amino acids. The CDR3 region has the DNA TGTGCCACCTGGGCGGGATACGAGACCCAGTACTTC. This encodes CATWAGYETQYF.